The 20 T cell receptor beta chains below all came from one sample that was sequenced in a study of T cell responses to AZD1222 COVID-19 vaccine. Libraries were prepared by immunoSEQ multiplex PCR; TCRdb keeps only in-frame clonotypes and omits some of them. This sample yields 100,000 or so clones, of which 92% are seen a single time; 1.5% to 2% belongs to the top ten. This sample comprised peripheral blood, obtained on day 0 of AZD1222 vaccination. All receptors come from an adult in good health.

The chain uses TRBV5-4 and TRBJ1-1; 9 bases are shared with TRBD1. The CDR3 spans 16 residues. Germline CDR1 SGHNT, CDR2 YYREEE (reference sequence). V lost 4 bases, J lost 7 bases, and 14 bases stayed unmatched. The CDR3 reads CASSLYTGGVPGEAFF. The DNA for the CDR3 is TGTGCCAGCAGCCTTTATACAGGGGGCGTGCCGGGTGAAGCTTTCTTT.

The rearrangement joins TRBV11-2 to TRBJ1-6; D is ambiguous. The CDR3 sequence is 16 residues long. Trimming took 4 bases from V and 0 from J, leaving 10 bases between them. CDR1 and CDR2 from the germline V gene are SGHAT and FQNNGV. The CDR3 nucleotides are TGTGCCAGCAGCTCGGGCGTACGCTCCTATAATTCACCCCTCCACTTT. Encoded protein: CASSSGVRSYNSPLHF.

This chain links TRBV4-2 with TRBJ2-4; 13 bases align to TRBD2. The CDR3 is 17 residues long. V lost 0 bases and J lost 5; bases outside the gene matches: 4. Germline CDR1 LGHNA, CDR2 YNFKEQ. This chain's CDR3 is CASSQDGTSGKENIQYF. For the CDR3, the DNA is TGTGCCAGCAGCCAAGACGGGACTAGCGGGAAGGAAAACATTCAGTACTTC.

CDR3 residues: CASSLEVGFIDRGFEQYF. CDR3 bases: TGTGCCAGCAGCTTAGAGGTGGGGTTTATCGACAGGGGGTTCGAGCAGTACTTC. The chain joins TRBV7-8 to TRBJ2-7; 9 bases fit TRBD1. The CDR3 sequence is 18 residues long. CDR1 and CDR2 (germline): SGHVS, FQNEAQ. V gave up 1 base and J gave up 6 bases; unmatched junction bases: 16. Complete variable domain (other parts from reference TRBV7-8 and TRBJ2-7): GAGVSQSPRYKVAKRGQDVALRCDPISGHVSLFWYQQALGQGPEFLTYFQNEAQLDKSGLPSDRFFAERPEGSVSTLKIQRTQQEDSAVYLCASSLEVGFIDRGFEQYFGPGTRLTVT.

This clone came up once. CDR3 protein: CASSSGGTHSGANVLTF. DNA of the CDR3: TGTGCCAGCAGTTCTGGGGGGACCCACTCTGGGGCCAACGTCCTGACTTTC. The chain has TRBV27 and TRBJ2-6; a possible D gene is TRBD2 (6 bases). In germline, CDR1 is MNHEY, CDR2 SMNVEV (reference sequence). The germline V and J ends were trimmed by 4 bases and 0 bases, with 13 bases remaining between them. This CDR3 is 17 amino acids long. Complete variable domain (other parts from reference TRBV27 and TRBJ2-6): EAQVTQNPRYLITVTGKKLTVTCSQNMNHEYMSWYRQDPGLGLRQIYYSMNVEVTDKGDVPEGYKVSRKEKRNFPLILESPSPNQTSLYFCASSSGGTHSGANVLTFGAGSRLTVL.

This rearrangement joins TRBV9 to TRBJ2-1; TRBD2 is a possible D gene (5 bases). CDR3 length: 14 residues. Trimming stripped 0 bases from V and 10 bases from J, with 14 bases between. Germline lookup yields CDR1 SGDLS and CDR2 YYNGEE. The CDR3 reads CASSVGLAEREQFF. CDR3 DNA: TGTGCCAGCAGCGTAGGCCTAGCTGAAAGGGAGCAGTTCTTC.

This clone was counted once. The J gene is TRBJ1-1, the V gene TRBV4-1; D is possibly TRBD1 (6 bases). The germline V gene has CDR1 MGHRA and CDR2 YSYEKL. Trimming pared 3 bases from V and 6 bases from J, leaving 20 bases between. CDR3 length equals 16 residues. This chain's CDR3 is CASSQTQPGAGSEAFF. The CDR3 region has the DNA TGCGCCAGCAGCCAGACCCAGCCAGGGGCCGGGTCTGAAGCTTTCTTT.

The chain joins TRBV28 to TRBJ1-1, with unresolved D. The CDR3 is made up of 14 amino acids. Trimming pared 2 bases from V and 1 base from J, leaving 8 bases between. CDR1 is MDHEN, CDR2 SYDVKM, per germline. CDR3 loop: CASSLGKRNTEAFF. DNA of the CDR3: TGTGCCAGCAGTTTAGGTAAACGGAACACTGAAGCTTTCTTT.

V is TRBV6-1 and J is TRBJ1-1; TRBD1 might be the D (5 bases). There are 13 residues in the CDR3. The V gene's germline CDR1 is MNHNS and CDR2 SASEGT. The V gene lost 1 base and the J gene lost 6 bases, with 9 bases spanning the gap. CDR3 sequence (DNA): TGTGCCAGCAGTGAAGTCAGGGCCGCTGAAGCTTTCTTT. This codes for CASSEVRAAEAFF.

The chain couples TRBV7-6 to TRBJ2-2; D is ambiguous. The germline gives CDR1 SGHVS, CDR2 FNYEAQ. The V end lost 2 bases, the J end lost 5 bases, and 12 bases lay between the germline ends. This CDR3 has 15 residues. In nucleotides, the CDR3 is TGTGCCAGCAGCTTACTCCGGCTAGAAACCGGGGAGCTGTTTTTT. Translation: CASSLLRLETGELFF.

The genes are TRBV6-1 and TRBJ2-3, with D tentatively TRBD2 (7 bases). The CDR3 is 14 residues long. Germline assignment: CDR1 MNHNS and CDR2 SASEGT. The V and J ends lost 3 bases and 3 bases respectively, with 10 bases between them. The DNA for the CDR3 is TGTGCCAGCAGTGAGGGGAGGGGGACAGATACGCAGTATTTT. Amino acids: CASSEGRGTDTQYF.

This chain uses TRBV20-1 with TRBJ2-1; 7 nucleotides align to TRBD2. The germline gives CDR1 DFQATT, CDR2 SNEGSKA (reference sequence). The J segment lost 9 bases and the V segment lost 3 bases, leaving 20 bases of the junction unmatched. The CDR3 length is 17 residues. CDR3: CSASRGAGTGSGGEQFF. The DNA for the CDR3 is TGCAGTGCTAGTAGGGGAGCGGGAACCGGGTCGGGGGGTGAGCAGTTCTTC.

There are a few counts of this clone. J is TRBJ2-5 and V is TRBV5-1, with 9 bases aligning to TRBD2. Germline V CDR1 and CDR2: SGHRS, YFSETQ. The CDR3 spans 17 residues. Trimming cost V 4 bases and J 3 bases; bases outside gene matches: 13. The CDR3 loop is CASSHGSSGIIEETQYF. CDR3 coding DNA: TGCGCCAGCAGCCATGGCTCTAGCGGGATAATTGAAGAGACCCAGTACTTC. Variable domain in full (rest from reference TRBV5-1 and TRBJ2-5): KAGVTQTPRYLIKTRGQQVTLSCSPISGHRSVSWYQQTPGQGLQFLFEYFSETQRNKGNFPGRFSGRQFSNSRSEMNVSTLELGDSALYLCASSHGSSGIIEETQYFGPGTRLLVL.

This chain connects TRBV5-4 to TRBJ2-1, with D perhaps TRBD2 (5 bases). Trimming removed 0 bases at V and 5 bases at J, with 9 bases between. Germline V gene sequence: CDR1 SGHNT, CDR2 YYREEE (reference sequence). This CDR3 contains 14 residues. CDR3 region: CASSLGLKNNEQFF. For the CDR3, the DNA is TGTGCCAGCAGCTTGGGACTAAAAAACAATGAGCAGTTCTTC.

The gene calls are TRBV9 and TRBJ2-1; D is unresolved. The CDR3 is made up of 12 amino acids. The germline gives CDR1 SGDLS, CDR2 YYNGEE. Trimming shortened V by 4 bases and J by 10 bases, and 12 bases separated the two germline ends. CDR3 region: CASSLNIGEQFF. CDR3 nucleotide sequence: TGTGCCAGCAGCTTAAACATCGGAGAGCAGTTCTTC.

The chain employs TRBV19 and TRBJ2-4, with 9 bases that match TRBD1. The trim removed 2 bases at V and 0 bases at J, leaving 5 bases unmatched. This CDR3 has 17 amino acids. Germline CDR1 LNHDA, CDR2 SQIVND (reference sequence). As DNA, the CDR3 is TGTGCCAGTAGTATAATAACAGGGGGCGCAGCCAAAAACATTCAGTACTTC. Encoded protein: CASSIITGGAAKNIQYF.

The chain employs TRBV5-1 and TRBJ2-1, with a weak D call TRBD2 (5 bases). This CDR3 has 15 residues. Germline CDR1 reads SGHRS; CDR2 reads YFSETQ. V was trimmed by 0 bases and J by 3 bases, leaving 10 bases between them. The CDR3: CASSLAEGLYNEQFF. DNA for the CDR3: TGCGCCAGCAGCTTGGCTGAAGGACTCTACAATGAGCAGTTCTTC.

The chain joins TRBV18 to TRBJ1-4; no firm D call. Trimming removed 2 bases at V and 0 bases at J, with 13 bases between. Germline loops: CDR1 KGHSH, CDR2 LQKENI. The CDR3 runs to 17 residues. The CDR3 DNA follows: TGTGCCAGCTCACCAAATTCCCTATTTGCAACTAATGAAAAACTGTTTTTT. Translation: CASSPNSLFATNEKLFF.

The chain uses TRBV14 and TRBJ2-1, with 11 bases lining up with TRBD2. CDR3 size: 15 residues. The junction had 8 bases not matched to a gene; V was cut back by 5 bases and J by 8 bases. CDR1 SGHDN and CDR2 FVKESK come from the germline V gene. DNA for the CDR3: TGTGCCAGCAGCTCAACTAGCGGGAGTAAGTATGAGCAGTTCTTC. Translated, it gives CASSSTSGSKYEQFF.

The rearrangement links TRBV5-3 to TRBJ1-4, with TRBD1 matching over 7 bases. TRBV5-3 is known as an ORF, though its function is uncertain. The CDR3 runs 18 residues. V shed 0 bases and J 0 bases; nucleotides not matched to a gene: 8. This CDR3 is CARSLGSVTGATNEKLFF. As DNA, the CDR3 is TGTGCCAGAAGCTTGGGGTCGGTAACAGGGGCAACTAATGAAAAACTGTTTTTT.